These T cell receptor beta chains were read from a single sample in a study of T cell repertoires in cytomegalovirus infection. MiXCR was run by TCRdb on the reads, yielding one entry per CDR3 protein. Among some 800,000 distinct CDR3 sequences listed, 25% to 30% were seen once. The antigens of these receptors remain unknown. The input for sequencing was cultured CD8+ T cells from PBMCs, taken from culture after CMV antigen stimulation. The receptors derive from a human donor in good health (CMV status not recorded). Some clones in this sample may be carry-over from other donors' samples. Both conserved end residues are part of each CDR3. Each record gives: D gene, J gene, clone size, V gene, CDR3 DNA, CDR3 protein. A D gene is named only where the DNA matches it firmly. The listing skips clone size in some rows; elsewhere it reads once, few, many or a size class.

>-|TRBJ2-3|few|TRBV15
TGTGCCACCAGCAGAGAACAGCAAGGGTTAGATACGCAGTATTTT
CATSREQQGLDTQYF
>-|TRBJ2-5|-|TRBV12-3/TRBV12-4
TGTGCCAGCAGTTTAGGGTGGGATAACCAAGAGACCCAGTACTTC
CASSLGWDNQETQYF
>TRBD1|TRBJ1-1|-|TRBV5-5
TGTGCCAGCAGCCCTAGGGACAGGGCCTTGAACACTGAAGCTTTCTTT
CASSPRDRALNTEAFF
>-|TRBJ2-3|-|TRBV4-1
TGCGCCAGCAGCCAAGACCCCCCGGGGAGCGGGAGCACAGATACGCAGTATTTT
CASSQDPPGSGSTDTQYF
>TRBD1|TRBJ2-1|-|TRBV27
TGTGCCAGCAGTTTCGGACAGGGGGGGAGCAATGAGCAGTTCTTC
CASSFGQGGSNEQFF
>-|TRBJ2-1|-|TRBV19
TGTGCCAGTAGTATAGATTGGGAGACCCCCGGGCCCGACAATGAGCAGTTCTTC
CASSIDWETPGPDNEQFF
>-|TRBJ2-2|-|TRBV27
TGTGCCAGCGGACGGGACCTATACTACGGGGAGCTGTTTTTT
CASGRDLYYGELFF
>-|TRBJ2-2|-|TRBV20-1
TGCAGTGCTAGAAATTTTGCAGCGAACACCGGGGAGCTGTTTTTT
CSARNFAANTGELFF
>-|TRBJ2-3|-|TRBV19
TGTGCCAGTTCGAGCGAACGCGGCACAGATACGCAGTATTTT
CASSSERGTDTQYF
>-|TRBJ2-7|few|TRBV28
TGTGCCAGCAGCCGCCGGGGCCGCTACGAGCAGTACTTC
CASSRRGRYEQYF
>-|TRBJ2-7|few|TRBV10-2
TGCGCCAGCAGTGAGTCGGAGTTTCAGGAGGGGAACGAGCAGTACTTC
CASSESEFQEGNEQYF
>-|TRBJ2-3|-|TRBV12-3/TRBV12-4
TGTGCCAGCAGTTTAGGAGCATCGAATGGAGATACGCAGTATTTT
CASSLGASNGDTQYF
>-|TRBJ2-7|many|TRBV7-9
TGTGCCAGCAGTTTGGGGGTATACGAGCAGTACTTC
CASSLGVYEQYF
>-|TRBJ1-4|-|TRBV10-1
TGCGCCAGCAGTGAGTCGGGCAGGATTGGTGAAAAACTGTTTTTT
CASSESGRIGEKLFF
>-|TRBJ1-1|many|TRBV7-9
TGTGCCAGCAGCTTATGGGGGACTGAAGCTTTCTTT
CASSLWGTEAFF
>TRBD1|TRBJ1-1|few|TRBV7-6
TGTGCCAGCAGCTTGACAGGGAACACGAACACTGAAGCTTTCTTT
CASSLTGNTNTEAFF
>-|TRBJ2-7|-|TRBV6-5
TGTGCCAGTTCCCCGGGACAAACTGCCTACGAGCAGTACTTC
CASSPGQTAYEQYF
>TRBD1|TRBJ1-2|-|TRBV27
TGTGCCAGCAGTGGTGGGGCAGGGGGCATCTATGGCTACACCTTC
CASSGGAGGIYGYTF
>TRBD2|TRBJ2-1|few|TRBV7-6
TGTGCCAGCAGCCCGGGACTAGCGGGGGGGATCGCCTACAATGAGCAGTTCTTC
CASSPGLAGGIAYNEQFF
>TRBD1|TRBJ1-2|few|TRBV10-2
TGCGCCAGCAGTGGGACAGGGGTATCTTCCAGGGGCTACACCTTC
CASSGTGVSSRGYTF
>-|TRBJ2-3|few|TRBV11-1
TGTGCCAGCGTCGGCGGGGTCACAGATACGCAGTATTTT
CASVGGVTDTQYF
>-|TRBJ1-5|-|TRBV27
TGTGCCAAGAGCGGGGGTCCGGAGCCCCAGCATTTT
CAKSGGPEPQHF
>-|TRBJ2-2|-|TRBV27
TGTGCCAGCAGTAAGGAAACCGGGGAGCTGTTTTTT
CASSKETGELFF
>TRBD1|TRBJ2-1|few|TRBV6-2/TRBV6-3
TGTGCCTGTACGACAGGGACCTACAATGAGCAGTTCTTC
CACTTGTYNEQFF
>TRBD1|TRBJ2-2|few|TRBV6-5
TGTGCCAGCAGTTACCAGGGACAGGGTACCGGGGAGCTGTTTTTT
CASSYQGQGTGELFF
>-|TRBJ1-2|-|TRBV27
TGTGCCAGCAGTTTTGGGGGGGCTGCACTCTATGGCTACACCTTC
CASSFGGAALYGYTF
>TRBD1|TRBJ1-2|few|TRBV7-9
TGTGCCAGCAGCTTTGACAGGGATGGCTACACCTTC
CASSFDRDGYTF